A single TCR beta chain is shown here with its context. Its target is not known. This specimen belongs to a study of cytomegalovirus exposure and HLA in healthy donors. Study-wide background: Genotyping showed 81% of approximately 430 donors falling in the Caucasian-associated ancestry cluster.

Donors sampled were nominally healthy, though unrecorded immune exposures were likely. Primers for the PCR totalled 60 Vbeta and 13 Jbeta. The table came from immunoSEQ multiplex PCR; TCRdb's copy has only in-frame clones and leaves some out. The sample yields 150,000 to 200,000 clones, approximately 88% seen once. There are 15 residues in the CDR3. CDR1 is LNHNV and CDR2 is YYDKDF in the germline V gene (reference sequence). V was shortened by 1 base and J by 8 bases, with 17 bases between the two germline ends. Regarding the study as a whole: Among the most significant clusters, several appeared linked to common viral pathogens in a later analysis. Available immune exposure information was restricted to CMV serostatus only.

What was sequenced was PBMCs. The V gene is TRBV15, the J gene TRBJ1-1, with TRBD1 as a possible D gene (5 bases). The TCR comes from a young woman in good health and CMV-seronegative. The CDR3 DNA reads as TGTGCCACCAGCAGAGTATTACTTACCCAGGGAGAAGCTTTCTTT. Translating gives CATSRVLLTQGEAFF.